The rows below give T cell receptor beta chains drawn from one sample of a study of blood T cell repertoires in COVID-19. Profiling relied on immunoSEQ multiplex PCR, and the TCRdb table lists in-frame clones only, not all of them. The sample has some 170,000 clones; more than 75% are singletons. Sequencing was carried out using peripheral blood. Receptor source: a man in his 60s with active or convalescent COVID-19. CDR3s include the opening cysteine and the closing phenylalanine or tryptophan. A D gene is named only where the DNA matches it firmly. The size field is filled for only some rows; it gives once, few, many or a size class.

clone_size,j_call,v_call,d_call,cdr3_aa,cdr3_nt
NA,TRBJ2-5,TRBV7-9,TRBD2,CASSRLAGEGETQYF,TGTGCCAGCAGTCGACTAGCGGGAGAGGGAGAGACCCAGTACTTC
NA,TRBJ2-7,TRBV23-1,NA,CASSQSGSYRSNEQYF,TGCGCCAGCAGTCAATCGGGCTCCTATAGGTCCAACGAGCAGTACTTC
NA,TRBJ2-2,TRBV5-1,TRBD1,CASSLEGQGYNGELFF,TGCGCCAGCAGCTTGGAAGGACAGGGGTATAACGGGGAGCTGTTTTTT
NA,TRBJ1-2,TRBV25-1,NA,CASRGRQVEGYTF,TGTGCCAGCAGAGGGAGACAGGTAGAAGGCTACACCTTC
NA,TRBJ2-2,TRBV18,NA,CASSPPGRNTGELFF,TGTGCCAGCTCACCACCGGGCCGGAACACCGGGGAGCTGTTTTTT
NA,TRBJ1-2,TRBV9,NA,CASSVDTGNYGYTF,TGTGCCAGCAGCGTAGACACAGGGAACTATGGCTACACCTTC
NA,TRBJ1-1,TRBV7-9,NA,CASSFIDQENTEAFF,TGTGCCAGCAGCTTTATTGATCAGGAGAACACTGAAGCTTTCTTT
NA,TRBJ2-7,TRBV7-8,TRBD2,CASSTRGVREGRSEQYF,TGTGCCAGCAGCACTCGGGGGGTACGGGAGGGCCGAAGCGAGCAGTACTTC
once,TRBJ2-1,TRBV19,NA,CASRKGEAYNEQFF,TGTGCCAGTAGAAAGGGGGAAGCCTACAATGAGCAGTTCTTC
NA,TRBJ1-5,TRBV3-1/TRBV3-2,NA,CASSQGGGRAHQPQHF,TGTGCCAGCAGCCAAGGTGGAGGGAGAGCCCATCAGCCCCAGCATTTT
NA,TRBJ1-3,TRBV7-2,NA,CASSTWGGNSGNTIYF,TGTGCCAGCAGCACTTGGGGGGGAAACTCTGGAAACACCATATATTTT
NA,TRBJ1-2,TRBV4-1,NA,CASSRPSEPLGGYTF,TGCGCCAGCAGCCGGCCCTCGGAACCTCTCGGGGGCTACACCTTC
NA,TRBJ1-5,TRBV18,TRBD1,CASSPAGQGFSNQPQHF,TGTGCCAGCTCACCAGCGGGACAGGGGTTTAGCAATCAGCCCCAGCATTTT
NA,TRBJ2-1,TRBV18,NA,CASSPQDSSYNEQFF,TGTGCCAGCTCACCCCAGGACAGCTCCTACAATGAGCAGTTCTTC
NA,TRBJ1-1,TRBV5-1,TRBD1,CASSSTGSEAFF,TGCGCCAGCAGCTCGACAGGGAGTGAAGCTTTCTTT
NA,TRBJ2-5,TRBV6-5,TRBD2,CASSYGRLAGQETQYF,TGTGCCAGCAGTTATGGTAGACTAGCGGGGCAAGAGACCCAGTACTTC
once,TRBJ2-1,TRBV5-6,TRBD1,CASSWDSRNEQFF,TGTGCCAGCAGTTGGGACAGCCGCAATGAGCAGTTCTTC
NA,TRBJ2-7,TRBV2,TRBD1,CASKVSFTGDYEQYF,TGTGCCAGCAAAGTTAGTTTCACAGGGGATTACGAGCAGTACTTC
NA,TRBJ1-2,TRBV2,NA,CASSEDRARGYTF,TGTGCCAGCAGTGAAGACAGGGCTCGTGGCTACACCTTC
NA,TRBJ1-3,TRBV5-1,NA,CASSLGQTSGNTIYF,TGCGCCAGCAGCTTGGGACAGACCTCTGGAAACACCATATATTTT
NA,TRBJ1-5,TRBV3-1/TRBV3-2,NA,CASSPGTGGQPQHF,TGTGCCAGCAGCCCCGGGACTGGGGGTCAGCCCCAGCATTTT
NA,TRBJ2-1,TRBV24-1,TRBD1,CATSDSGQGVDEQFF,TGTGCCACCAGTGATTCCGGACAGGGAGTAGATGAGCAGTTCTTC
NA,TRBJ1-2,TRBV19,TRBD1,CASSIRTGDYGYTF,TGTGCCAGTAGTATCCGGACAGGGGACTATGGCTACACCTTC
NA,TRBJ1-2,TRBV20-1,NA,CSASRGSNYGYTF,TGCAGTGCTAGTCGGGGTTCTAACTATGGCTACACCTTC
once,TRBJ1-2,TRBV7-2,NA,CASSSPEGYGYTF,TGTGCCAGCAGCTCCCCGGAGGGCTATGGCTACACCTTC
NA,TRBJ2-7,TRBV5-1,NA,CASSFQGLSGAYEQYF,TGCGCCAGCAGCTTCCAGGGGTTAAGCGGGGCCTACGAGCAGTACTTC
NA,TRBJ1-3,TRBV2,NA,CASSDRINSGNTIYF,TGTGCCAGCAGTGACAGGATAAACTCTGGAAACACCATATATTTT
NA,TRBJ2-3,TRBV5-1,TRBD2,CASSLGGSGGASDTQYF,TGCGCCAGCAGCTTGGGAGGTAGCGGGGGGGCCTCGGATACGCAGTATTTT
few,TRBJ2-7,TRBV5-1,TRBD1,CASSSWDRAREQYF,TGCGCCAGCAGCTCATGGGACAGGGCTCGGGAGCAGTACTTC
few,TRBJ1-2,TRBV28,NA,CASSFQGYGYTF,TGTGCCAGCAGTTTTCAGGGCTATGGCTACACCTTC
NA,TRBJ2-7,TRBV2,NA,CASSAQRHYEQYF,TGTGCCAGCAGTGCCCAGAGGCACTACGAGCAGTACTTC
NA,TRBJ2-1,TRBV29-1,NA,CSAVLYNEQFF,TGCAGCGCCGTCCTCTACAATGAGCAGTTCTTC
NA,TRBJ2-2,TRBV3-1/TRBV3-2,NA,CASSDRWDSTGELFF,TGTGCCAGCAGCGATAGGTGGGACTCCACCGGGGAGCTGTTTTTT
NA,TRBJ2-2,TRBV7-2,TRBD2,CASSQYSGRHNTGELFF,TGTGCCAGCAGCCAATATAGCGGGAGACATAACACCGGGGAGCTGTTTTTT
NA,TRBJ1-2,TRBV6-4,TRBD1,CASSDPGQGMSGYTF,TGTGCCAGCAGTGACCCGGGACAGGGGATGAGTGGCTACACCTTC
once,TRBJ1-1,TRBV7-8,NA,CASSLVGTSEAFF,TGTGCCAGCAGCTTAGTCGGTACGTCTGAAGCTTTCTTT
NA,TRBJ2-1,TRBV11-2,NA,CASSLATSNNEQFF,TGTGCCAGCAGCTTGGCCACTAGCAACAATGAGCAGTTCTTC
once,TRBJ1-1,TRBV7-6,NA,CASSRNTEAFF,TGTGCCAGCAGCCGGAACACTGAAGCTTTCTTT
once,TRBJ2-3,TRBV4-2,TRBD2,CASSQGLAGPTDTQYF,TGTGCCAGCAGCCAAGGCCTAGCGGGCCCTACAGATACGCAGTATTTT
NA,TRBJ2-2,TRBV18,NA,CASSTPEQTNTGELFF,TGTGCCAGCTCAACGCCCGAACAGACGAACACCGGGGAGCTGTTTTTT
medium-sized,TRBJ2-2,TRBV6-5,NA,CASKGTDVTGELFF,TGTGCCAGCAAGGGGACTGACGTCACCGGGGAGCTGTTTTTT
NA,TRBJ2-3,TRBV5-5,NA,CASGTGSTDTQYF,TGTGCCAGCGGAACCGGGAGCACAGATACGCAGTATTTT
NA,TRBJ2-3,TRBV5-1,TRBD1,CATKTGTGVTDTQYF,TGCGCCACCAAAACCGGGACAGGGGTCACAGATACGCAGTATTTT
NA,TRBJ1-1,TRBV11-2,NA,CASSLGFRGMNTEAFF,TGTGCCAGCAGCTTAGGTTTCAGGGGCATGAACACTGAAGCTTTCTTT
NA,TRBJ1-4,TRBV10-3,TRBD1,CAISESTGGKEEKLFF,TGTGCCATCAGTGAGTCGACAGGGGGCAAAGAGGAAAAACTGTTTTTT
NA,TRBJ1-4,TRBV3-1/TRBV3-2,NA,CASSEVATNEKLFF,TGTGCCAGCAGCGAGGTAGCAACTAATGAAAAACTGTTTTTT
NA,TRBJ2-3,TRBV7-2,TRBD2,CASSFYLAGEADTQYF,TGTGCCAGCAGCTTTTACCTAGCGGGGGAGGCGGATACGCAGTATTTT
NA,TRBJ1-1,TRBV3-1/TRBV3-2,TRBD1,CASSPGTVNTEAFF,TGTGCCAGCAGCCCCGGGACAGTAAACACTGAAGCTTTCTTT
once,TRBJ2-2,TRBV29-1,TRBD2,CSVATSGGAPGELFF,TGCAGCGTAGCGACTAGCGGGGGGGCCCCCGGGGAGCTGTTTTTT
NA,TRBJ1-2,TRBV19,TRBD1,CASSTGTEIYGYTF,TGTGCCAGTAGTACCGGGACAGAAATTTATGGCTACACCTTC